The T cell receptor beta chain under discussion was sequenced for a study of CD8+ T cells in alopecia areata (dated by TCRdb to the late 2010s). At the level of the whole study: The treated patients took part in an open-label pilot trial in which moderate-to-severe alopecia areata was treated with oral tofacitinib at 5 to 10 mg twice daily. The RNA source kit depended on sample type: the PAXgene miRNA kit for fixed scalp, the miRNeasy kit for PBMCs, and the RNeasy kit for mouse skin. Disease severity in treated patients was measured with the SALT score, which quantifies the percentage of affected scalp surface area. Amplification of TCRbeta CDR3 regions was done by immunoSEQ multiplex PCR using 35 Vbeta forward primers and 13 Jbeta reverse primers. Patients on tofacitinib were biopsied at baseline and after 4 and 24 weeks of treatment, and several of the patients also had a later scalp biopsy. In humans, TCRbeta sequencing was performed on scalp tissue and on sorted CD4+ and CD8+ peripheral blood T cells from healthy controls and from patients with patchy or totalis/universalis alopecia areata. To study T cell clonal expansion in alopecia areata, the researchers applied high-throughput TCRbeta sequencing to both the C3H/HeJ mouse model and human patients. Patients received tofacitinib for 6 to 18 months and were then followed off drug for 6 months to check for delayed response and recurrence. Scalp clonality was compared across normal scalp (n=4), patchy alopecia areata scalp (n=8), and alopecia totalis/universalis scalp (n=8).

Including the terminal cysteine and phenylalanine, the CDR3 comprises 12 residues. The retained sequence is limited to the CDR3, 36 bases, with the frame set at the first base. V was cut back by 4 bases and J by 4 bases, leaving a gap of 8 bases between them. CDR1 and CDR2, looked up from the germline V gene, are SGHRS and YFSETQ. Receptor libraries were prepared by the immunoSEQ multiplex PCR assay. RNA was extracted from all samples and reverse transcribed into cDNA as template for TCR sequencing. SuperScript III was used to make first-strand cDNA, primed with a 2:1 mix of oligo-dT and random hexamers. A synthetic immune receptor repertoire was used to assess amplification bias, and residual bias was removed computationally. Regarding the original processing steps: After raw reads were preprocessed to remove errors, the CDR3 was defined following IMGT conventions as running from the conserved cysteine to phenylalanine. Clonality was computed as 1 minus the Shannon entropy, with the entropy normalized by log2 of the number of productive unique TCRs. Whether scalp clones were CD4 or CD8 was inferred by matching scalp TCRbeta sequences against CD4 and CD8 repertoires sorted from blood. In its TCRdb copy, this immuneACCESS table keeps in-frame sequences only and misses some clones. Where compared with another copy, unresolved V genes explain less than half of these, and the others have no known cause. V and J calls and clone size are given by that table; D and trimming were obtained from the DNA. A total of about 160,000 clones appear in this sample, roughly 65% of them only once. About 0.94% of the sample lies in the top ten.

On the study overall, not on this receptor specifically: Scalp TCR repertoire analysis is complicated because resident alphabeta T cells in normal human skin are also sequenced, whereas mouse skin is dominated by gammadelta T cells. During tofacitinib treatment, many expanded lesional clones remained in scalp and blood, and this persistence may partly explain relapse after treatment is stopped. Tofacitinib significantly lowered scalp clonality and the number of expanded CD8+ clones among the top 100 scalp clones. Because the treated cohort was small and had just a single nonresponder, larger studies are needed to establish links between baseline CD8+ expansion and response. Shared TCR sequences between patients were less evident than in mice, which may be partly attributable to HLA diversity in the patient population. Lesional scalp, especially in alopecia totalis/universalis, showed higher clonality and more expanded CD8+ clones than normal scalp, suggesting antigenic drive.

The time point label, as the study defines it: around 28 days on oral tofacitinib. Read against the paper, the sample's treatment or condition label means: oral pan-JAK inhibitor, 5-10 mg twice daily. From alopecia areata patients, peripheral blood was collected along with lesional scalp punch biopsies. PBMCs were isolated by density centrifugation and stained for CD3, CD4 and CD8, after which CD4+ and CD8+ T cells were sorted on a FACSAria. On this clone: No antigen is known for it. It has no much larger one-base neighbor in the sample; base qualities were not kept.

The sequence was obtained from a human donor with alopecia areata. The sequences come from CD4+ T cells sorted from blood, collected at week 4, from a patient treated with tofacitinib. The chain was built from TRBV5-1 and TRBJ1-1; the D gene is not confidently resolved. The encoded CDR3 is CASSPPSTEAFF. At the DNA level, the sequence is TGCGCCAGCAGCCCACCGAGCACTGAAGCTTTCTTT.